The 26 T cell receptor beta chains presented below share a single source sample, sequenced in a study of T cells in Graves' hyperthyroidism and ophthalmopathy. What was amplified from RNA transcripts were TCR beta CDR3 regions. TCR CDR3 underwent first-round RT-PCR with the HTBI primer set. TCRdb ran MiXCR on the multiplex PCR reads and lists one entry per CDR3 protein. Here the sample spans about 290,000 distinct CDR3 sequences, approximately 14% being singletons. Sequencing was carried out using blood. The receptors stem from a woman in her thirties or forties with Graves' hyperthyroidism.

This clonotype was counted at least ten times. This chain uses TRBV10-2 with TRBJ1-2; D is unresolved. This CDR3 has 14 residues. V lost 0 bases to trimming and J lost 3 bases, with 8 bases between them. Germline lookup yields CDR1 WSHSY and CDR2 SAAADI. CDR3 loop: CASSESTRDYGYTF. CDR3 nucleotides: TGCGCCAGCAGTGAGTCGACTCGGGACTATGGCTACACCTTC.

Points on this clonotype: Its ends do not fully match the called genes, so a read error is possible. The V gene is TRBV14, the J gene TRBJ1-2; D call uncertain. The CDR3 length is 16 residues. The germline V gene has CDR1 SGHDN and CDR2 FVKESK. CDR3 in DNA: TGTGCCAGCAGCCGATTTGGTTACCGCAACGAATATGGCTACTCCTTC. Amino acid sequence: CASSRFGYRNEYGYSF.

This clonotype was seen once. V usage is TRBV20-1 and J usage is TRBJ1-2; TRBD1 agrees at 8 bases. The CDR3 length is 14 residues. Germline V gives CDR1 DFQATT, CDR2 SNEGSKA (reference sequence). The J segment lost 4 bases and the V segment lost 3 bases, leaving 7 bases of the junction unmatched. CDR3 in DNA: TGCAGTGCTAGGGGGACAGGCCGCTCCTATGGCTACACCTTC. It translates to CSARGTGRSYGYTF.

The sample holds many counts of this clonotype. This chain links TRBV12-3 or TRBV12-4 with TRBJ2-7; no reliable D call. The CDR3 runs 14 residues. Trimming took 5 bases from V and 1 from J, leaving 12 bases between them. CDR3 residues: CASSPMAGSYEQYF. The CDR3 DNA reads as TGTGCCAGCAGTCCAATGGCCGGGTCCTACGAGCAGTACTTC.

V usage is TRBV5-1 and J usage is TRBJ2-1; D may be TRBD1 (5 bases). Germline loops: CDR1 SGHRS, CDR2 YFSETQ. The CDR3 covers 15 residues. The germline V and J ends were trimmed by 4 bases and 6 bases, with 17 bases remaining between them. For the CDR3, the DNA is TGCGCCAGCAGCAAGGGCCAGGACATGATCAATGAGCAGTTCTTC. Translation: CASSKGQDMINEQFF.

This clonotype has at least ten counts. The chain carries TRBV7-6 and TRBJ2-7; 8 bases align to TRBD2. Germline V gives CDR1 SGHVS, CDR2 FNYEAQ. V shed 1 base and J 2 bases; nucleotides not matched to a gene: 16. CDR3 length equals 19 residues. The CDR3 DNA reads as TGTGCCAGCAGCTTAGACTCACGTCTGGGACTAGAGGGGGCCTACGAGCAGTACTTC. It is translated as CASSLDSRLGLEGAYEQYF.

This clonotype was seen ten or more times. In DNA form, the CDR3 reads TGTGCCAGCAGTGAAGTCAAGAACACCGGGGAGCTGTTTTTT. Encoded protein: CASSEVKNTGELFF. V and J are TRBV2 and TRBJ2-2; D gene ambiguous. The CDR3 consists of 14 residues. Trimming left V 1 base short and J 1 base short, with 4 bases between. The germline V gene encodes CDR1 SNHLY and CDR2 FYNNEI.

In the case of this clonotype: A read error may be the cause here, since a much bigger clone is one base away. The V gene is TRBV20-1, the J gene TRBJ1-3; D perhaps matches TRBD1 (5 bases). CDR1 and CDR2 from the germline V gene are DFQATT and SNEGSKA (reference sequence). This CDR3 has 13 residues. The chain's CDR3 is CSASQAGGNAIYF. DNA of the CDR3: TGCAGTGCTTCACAGGCCGGAGGAAACGCCATATATTTT.

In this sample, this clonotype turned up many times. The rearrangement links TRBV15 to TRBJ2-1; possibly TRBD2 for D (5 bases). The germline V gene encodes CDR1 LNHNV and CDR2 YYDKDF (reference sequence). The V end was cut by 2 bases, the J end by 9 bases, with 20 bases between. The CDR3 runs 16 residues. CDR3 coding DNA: TGTGCCACCAGCAGATTATGGCTAGCCCGGGGATCTGAGCAGTTCTTC. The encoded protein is CATSRLWLARGSEQFF.

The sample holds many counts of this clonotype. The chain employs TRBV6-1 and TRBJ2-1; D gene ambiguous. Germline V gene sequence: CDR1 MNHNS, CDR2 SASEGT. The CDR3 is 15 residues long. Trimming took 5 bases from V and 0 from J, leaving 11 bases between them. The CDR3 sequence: CASSLDESSYNEQFF. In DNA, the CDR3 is TGTGCCAGCAGTCTAGACGAGAGCTCCTACAATGAGCAGTTCTTC.

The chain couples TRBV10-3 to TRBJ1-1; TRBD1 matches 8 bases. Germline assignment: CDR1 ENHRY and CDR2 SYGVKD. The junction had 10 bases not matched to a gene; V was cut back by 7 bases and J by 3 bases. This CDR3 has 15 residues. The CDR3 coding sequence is TGTGCCATCAAGAAGGACAGGGCGGAATACACTGAAGCTTTCTTT. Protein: CAIKKDRAEYTEAFF.

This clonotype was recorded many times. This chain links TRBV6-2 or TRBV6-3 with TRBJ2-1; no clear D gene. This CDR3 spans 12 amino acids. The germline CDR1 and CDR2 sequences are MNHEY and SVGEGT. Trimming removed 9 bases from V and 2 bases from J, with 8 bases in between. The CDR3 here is CASNSAYNEQFF. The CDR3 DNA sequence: TGTGCCAGTAACTCCGCCTACAATGAGCAGTTCTTC.

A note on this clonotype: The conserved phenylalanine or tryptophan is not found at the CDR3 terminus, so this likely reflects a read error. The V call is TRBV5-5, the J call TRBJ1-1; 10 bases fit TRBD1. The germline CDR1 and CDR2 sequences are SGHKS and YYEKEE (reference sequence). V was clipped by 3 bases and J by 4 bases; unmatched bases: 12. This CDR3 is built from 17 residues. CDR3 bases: TGTGCCAGCAGCTACGGGACAGGGGCCGGGGAGGGCACTGAAGCTTTCCTT. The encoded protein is CASSYGTGAGEGTEAFL.

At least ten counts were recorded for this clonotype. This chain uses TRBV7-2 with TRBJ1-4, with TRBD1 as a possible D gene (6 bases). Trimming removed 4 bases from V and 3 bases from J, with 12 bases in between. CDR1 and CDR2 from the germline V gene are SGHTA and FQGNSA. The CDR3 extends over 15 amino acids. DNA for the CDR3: TGTGCCAGCAGCTCCAGGGGATCGGCTAATGAAAAACTGTTTTTT. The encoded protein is CASSSRGSANEKLFF.

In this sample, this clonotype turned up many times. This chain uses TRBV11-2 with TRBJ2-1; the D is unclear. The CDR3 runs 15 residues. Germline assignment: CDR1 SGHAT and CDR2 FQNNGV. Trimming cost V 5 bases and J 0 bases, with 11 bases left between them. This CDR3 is CASSPTKSSYNEQFF. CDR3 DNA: TGTGCCAGCAGCCCCACCAAGAGCTCCTACAATGAGCAGTTCTTC.

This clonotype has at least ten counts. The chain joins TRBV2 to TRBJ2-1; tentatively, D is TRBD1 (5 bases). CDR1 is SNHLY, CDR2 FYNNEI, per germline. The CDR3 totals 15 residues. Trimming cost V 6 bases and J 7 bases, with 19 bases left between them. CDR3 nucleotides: TGTGCCAGCAGGCTCGCTGGGGCGGTTGGGAATGAGCAGTTCTTC. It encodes CASRLAGAVGNEQFF.

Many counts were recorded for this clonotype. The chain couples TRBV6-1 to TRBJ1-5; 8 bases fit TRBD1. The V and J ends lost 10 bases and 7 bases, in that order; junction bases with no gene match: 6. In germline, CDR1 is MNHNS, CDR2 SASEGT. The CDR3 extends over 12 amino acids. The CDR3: CATRQGRQPQHF. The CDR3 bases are TGTGCCACCCGACAGGGGAGGCAGCCCCAGCATTTT.

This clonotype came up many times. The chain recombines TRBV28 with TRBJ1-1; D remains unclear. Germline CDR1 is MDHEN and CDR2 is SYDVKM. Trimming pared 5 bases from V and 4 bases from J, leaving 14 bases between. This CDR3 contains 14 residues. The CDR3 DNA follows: TGTGCCAGCAGTCCAGAATACAGTTCCACTGAAGCTTTCTTT. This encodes CASSPEYSSTEAFF.

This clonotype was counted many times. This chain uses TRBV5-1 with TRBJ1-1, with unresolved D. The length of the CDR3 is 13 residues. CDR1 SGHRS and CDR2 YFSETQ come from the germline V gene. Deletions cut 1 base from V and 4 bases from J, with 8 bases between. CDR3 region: CASSLPEGTEAFF. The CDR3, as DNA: TGCGCCAGCAGCTTGCCCGAGGGCACTGAAGCTTTCTTT. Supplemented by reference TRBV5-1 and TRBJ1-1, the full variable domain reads KAGVTQTPRYLIKTRGQQVTLSCSPISGHRSVSWYQQTPGQGLQFLFEYFSETQRNKGNFPGRFSGRQFSNSRSEMNVSTLELGDSALYLCASSLPEGTEAFFGQGTRLTVV.

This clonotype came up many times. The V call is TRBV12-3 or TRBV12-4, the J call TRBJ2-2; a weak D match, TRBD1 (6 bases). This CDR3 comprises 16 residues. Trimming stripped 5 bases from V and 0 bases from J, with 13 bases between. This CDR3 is CASSLIQGPNTGELFF. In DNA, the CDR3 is TGTGCCAGCAGTCTGATACAGGGACCGAACACCGGGGAGCTGTTTTTT.

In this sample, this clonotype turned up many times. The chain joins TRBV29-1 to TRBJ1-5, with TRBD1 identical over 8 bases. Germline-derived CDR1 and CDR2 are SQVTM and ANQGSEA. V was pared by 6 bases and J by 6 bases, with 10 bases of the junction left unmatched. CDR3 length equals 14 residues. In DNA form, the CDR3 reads TGCAGCGTCGCTTCCGGGACAGGAGGTCAGCCCCAGCATTTT. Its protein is CSVASGTGGQPQHF.

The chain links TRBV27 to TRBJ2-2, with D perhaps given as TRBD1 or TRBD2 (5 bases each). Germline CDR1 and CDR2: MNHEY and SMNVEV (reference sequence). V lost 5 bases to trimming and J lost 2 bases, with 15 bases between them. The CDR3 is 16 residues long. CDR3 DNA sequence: TGTGCCAGCAGTCGAACCCGGGACCTTAACACCGGGGAGCTGTTTTTT. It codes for CASSRTRDLNTGELFF.

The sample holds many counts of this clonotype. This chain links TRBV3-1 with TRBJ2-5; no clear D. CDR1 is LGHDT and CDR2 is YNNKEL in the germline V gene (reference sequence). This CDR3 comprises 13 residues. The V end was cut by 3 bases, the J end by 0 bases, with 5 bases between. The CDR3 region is CASSQADQETQYF. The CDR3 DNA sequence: TGTGCCAGCAGCCAGGCCGACCAAGAGACCCAGTACTTC.

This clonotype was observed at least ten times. The DNA for the CDR3 is TGTGCCAGCAGTTTGGTGACTAGCGAGTACGAGCAGTACTTC. This encodes CASSLVTSEYEQYF. The chain couples TRBV12-3 or TRBV12-4 to TRBJ2-7, with TRBD2 matching over 8 bases. V gave up 3 bases and J gave up 4 bases; unmatched junction bases: 5. The CDR3 sequence is 14 residues long.

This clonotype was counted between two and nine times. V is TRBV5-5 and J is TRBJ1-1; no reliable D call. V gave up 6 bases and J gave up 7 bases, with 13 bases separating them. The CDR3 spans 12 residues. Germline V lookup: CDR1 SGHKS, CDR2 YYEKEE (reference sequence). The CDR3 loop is CASTEAEDEAFF. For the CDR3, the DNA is TGTGCCAGCACCGAGGCGGAGGATGAAGCTTTCTTT.

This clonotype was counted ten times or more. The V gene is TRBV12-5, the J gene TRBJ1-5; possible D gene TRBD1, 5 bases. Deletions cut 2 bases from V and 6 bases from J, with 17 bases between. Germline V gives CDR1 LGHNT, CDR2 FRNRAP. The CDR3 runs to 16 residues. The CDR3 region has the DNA TGTGCTAGTGGTTTGACTAATCAGGGCCGAGGTCAGCCCCAGCATTTT. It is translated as CASGLTNQGRGQPQHF. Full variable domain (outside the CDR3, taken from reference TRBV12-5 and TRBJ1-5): DARVTQTPRHKVTEMGQEVTMRCQPILGHNTVFWYRQTMMQGLELLAYFRNRAPLDDSGMPKDRFSAEMPDATLATLKIQPSEPRDSAVYFCASGLTNQGRGQPQHFGDGTRLSIL.